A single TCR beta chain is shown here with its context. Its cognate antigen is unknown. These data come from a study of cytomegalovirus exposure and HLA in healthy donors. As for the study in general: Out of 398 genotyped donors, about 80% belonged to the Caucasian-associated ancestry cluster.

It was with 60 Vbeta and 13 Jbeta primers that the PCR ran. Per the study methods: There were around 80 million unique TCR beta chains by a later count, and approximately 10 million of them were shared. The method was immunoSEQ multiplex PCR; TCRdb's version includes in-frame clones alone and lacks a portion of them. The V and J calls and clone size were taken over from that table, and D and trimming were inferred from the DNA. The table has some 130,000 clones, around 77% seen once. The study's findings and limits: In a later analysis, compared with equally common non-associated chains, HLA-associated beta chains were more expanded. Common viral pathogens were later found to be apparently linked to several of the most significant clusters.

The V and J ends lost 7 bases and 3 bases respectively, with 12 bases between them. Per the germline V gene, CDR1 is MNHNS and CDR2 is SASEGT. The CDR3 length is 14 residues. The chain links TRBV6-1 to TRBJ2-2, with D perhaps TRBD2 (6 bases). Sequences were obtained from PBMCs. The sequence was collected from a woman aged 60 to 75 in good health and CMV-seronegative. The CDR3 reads CASISREHTGELFF. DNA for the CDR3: TGTGCCAGCATAAGCCGGGAGCACACCGGGGAGCTGTTTTTT.